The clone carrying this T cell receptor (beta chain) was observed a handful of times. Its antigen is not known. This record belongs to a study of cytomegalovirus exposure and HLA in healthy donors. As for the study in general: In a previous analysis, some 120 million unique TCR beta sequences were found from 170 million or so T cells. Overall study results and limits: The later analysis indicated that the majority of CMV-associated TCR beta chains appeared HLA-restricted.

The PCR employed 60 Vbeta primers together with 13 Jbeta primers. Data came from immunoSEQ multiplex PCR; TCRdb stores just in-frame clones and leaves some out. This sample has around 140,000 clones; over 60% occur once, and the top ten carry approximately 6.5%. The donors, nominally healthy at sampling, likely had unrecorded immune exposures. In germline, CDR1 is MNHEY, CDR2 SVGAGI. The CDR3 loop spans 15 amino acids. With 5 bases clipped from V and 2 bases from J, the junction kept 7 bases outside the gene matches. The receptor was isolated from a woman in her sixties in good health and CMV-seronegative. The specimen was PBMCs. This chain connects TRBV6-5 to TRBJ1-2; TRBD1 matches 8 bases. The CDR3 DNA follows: TGTGCCAGCAGTCCCGGACAGGGTGGAAACTATGGCTACACCTTC. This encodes CASSPGQGGNYGYTF.